This T cell receptor beta chain emerged from a study of shared clonotypes between healthy human individuals. CDR1 and CDR2 (germline): MDHEN, SYDVKM. The CDR3 is 15 residues long. Between the trimmed V and J ends, which lost 0 bases and 1 base, there was a span of 9 bases. Naive CD8 isolation took CD45RO-negative cells positively selected for CCR7 and excluded terminally differentiated effector memory CD45RA+ cells. For every subset, genomic DNA was evenly distributed across several immunoSEQ plates. Original processing notes: Filtering differed since immunoSEQ provided only junctions, with no quality scores. Sequencing used immunoSEQ multiplex PCR; TCRdb keeps in-frame clones, though not all of them. For V, J and clone size, that table is used; D and trimming come from the DNA. The sample lists some 1,900,000 clones, about 94% occurring once.

The sample comprised naive CD8+ T cells sorted from blood. The rearrangement links TRBV28 to TRBJ1-1, with no clear D. The sequence was obtained from a man aged 18 to 30 in good health. The CDR3 is CASSLWGSRNTEAFF. The CDR3 region has the DNA TGTGCCAGCAGTTTATGGGGCAGCCGGAACACTGAAGCTTTCTTT.